This entry concerns a single T cell receptor (beta chain). Its target antigen remains unknown. Qualities for individual bases were not recorded, and no much larger clone is one base off. These data come from a study of blood T cell repertoires in COVID-19 (dated by TCRdb to the early 2020s). With regard to the full study: Samples covering the acute and convalescent phases of COVID-19 were provided by collaborators in the United States, Italy and Spain. The repertoires were released in a freely available public database meant as a resource for research on the immune response to SARS-CoV-2. Samples were obtained from the ongoing ImmuneRACE study (first 160 participants) and from 1,254 subjects provided by 6 global collaborators. The dataset comprised deeply sampled blood TCRbeta repertoires from subjects exposed to, actively infected with, or recovered from COVID-19. Nearly every sample came with metadata listing a de-identified subject ID, COVID-19 status, age in years and sex. Where available, HLA class I and class II types were obtained from metadata supplied by the sample provider rather than from assay-based typing. The prospective study material was composed of cDNA or gDNA derived from T cells, B-cell-depleted T cells, or PBMCs.

Collaborating institutions collected whole blood in K2EDTA tubes following their own protocols. For TCRbeta analysis, collaborators shipped samples as frozen whole blood, isolated PBMCs, or DNA extracted from either of those sample types. Summary of the overall study and its limitations: How much clinical and demographic metadata was included differed by source and by participant, and the metadata was provided uncurated.

TCRbeta CDR3 regions were amplified from genomic DNA by means of the immunoSEQ Assay, a bias-controlled multiplex PCR. The original pipeline was this. The number of nucleated cells in each sample was estimated from the amplification of reference gene primers within the assay. To quantify the absolute abundance of each unique TCRbeta CDR3 rearrangement, sequence reads were collapsed and filtered. For each sample, productive Simpson clonality was calculated as the square root of Simpson's diversity index over productive rearrangements. TCRdb's version of the immuneACCESS table is confined to in-frame rearrangements and falls short of the full clone set. An unresolved V gene accounts for under half of the shortfall where checked; the remainder is of unknown origin. V, J and clone size are taken as reported in that table, and D and trimming were inferred from the DNA itself. Across this sample there are around 130,000 clones, with 82% seen only once. 4.5% of the sample is held by the ten biggest clonotypes.

The germline V gene gives CDR1 as SGHTA and CDR2 as FQGNSA. Trimming takes 2 bases from V and 9 bases from J, and the germline ends sit 4 bases apart. There are 11 amino acids in the CDR3, from cysteine to phenylalanine inclusive. The CDR3 DNA has 33 bases and is translated from base 1. The sequencing input was peripheral blood. The receptor chain draws on TRBV7-2 and TRBJ2-2, with the D gene not clear enough to name. This clonotype was sampled from a woman aged 65 to 85 with acute or convalescent COVID-19. The DNA reads TGTGCCAGCAGCTTACTTCGGGAGCTGTTTTTT. It is translated as CASSLLRELFF.